Listed below are T cell receptor beta chains from one sample, sequenced in a study of regulatory T cells in long-lasting Graves disease. TCRdb called the multiplex PCR reads again in MiXCR, with one record for every CDR3 protein. The sample contains over 500,000 distinct CDR3 sequences, approximately 16% of which appear only once. These data also formed part of another study, on T cells in Graves' hyperthyroidism and ophthalmopathy.

Material: peripheral blood mononuclear cells (PBMCs), obtained at new diagnosis, from a patient treated with antithyroid drugs. Receptors were obtained from a young man with Graves disease. Both conserved end residues are part of each CDR3. A D gene is named only where the DNA matches it firmly. Size values are once, few and many counts, or a class for expanded clones, and some rows have none.

J gene,clone size,D gene,V gene,CDR3 protein,CDR3 DNA
TRBJ1-4,-,-,TRBV5-1,CASSFGGNNEKLFF,TGCGCCAGCAGCTTTGGGGGAAACAATGAAAAACTGTTTTTT
TRBJ1-4,-,-,TRBV2,CASRDGYNEKLFF,TGTGCCAGCAGGGACGGATATAATGAAAAACTGTTTTTT
TRBJ1-2,-,TRBD1,TRBV5-4,CASSGRGLGYGYTF,TGTGCCAGCAGCGGCAGGGGGCTGGGCTATGGCTACACCTTC
TRBJ2-7,many,-,TRBV7-6,CASSLADWDEQYF,TGTGCCAGCAGCTTAGCTGATTGGGACGAGCAGTACTTC
TRBJ1-1,-,-,TRBV7-9,CASTPVGPVNTEAFF,TGTGCCAGCACCCCGGTTGGGCCGGTTAACACTGAAGCTTTCTTT
TRBJ2-7,-,-,TRBV20-1,CSATGGIRAYEQYF,TGCAGTGCTACGGGCGGGATCAGAGCCTACGAGCAGTACTTC
TRBJ2-4,-,-,TRBV6-9,CASSYSMGLAKNIQYF,TGTGCCAGCAGTTACTCTATGGGGTTAGCCAAAAACATTCAGTACTTC
TRBJ2-1,-,-,TRBV5-8,CASSTAKFQVDEQFF,TGTGCCAGCAGCACGGCCAAATTTCAAGTCGATGAGCAGTTCTTC
TRBJ2-1,many,TRBD1,TRBV5-1,CASSVQGRAYNEQFF,TGCGCCAGCAGCGTACAGGGGCGCGCCTACAATGAGCAGTTCTTC
TRBJ2-5,-,-,TRBV20-1,CSAPEGFREETQYF,TGCAGTGCTCCCGAGGGATTCCGGGAGGAGACCCAGTACTTC
TRBJ2-1,-,TRBD2,TRBV20-1,CSAITRTSWGNEQFF,TGCAGTGCTATCACCCGGACTAGTTGGGGGAATGAGCAGTTCTTC
TRBJ2-5,-,-,TRBV29-1,CSVEVAGSPPETQYF,TGCAGCGTTGAAGTAGCAGGGTCTCCTCCAGAGACCCAGTACTTC
TRBJ2-7,many,-,TRBV5-1,CASSLDRARDEQYF,TGCGCCAGCAGCTTGGACAGGGCCCGCGACGAGCAGTACTTC
TRBJ1-3,many,TRBD1,TRBV6-5,CASSFDRVGNTIYF,TGTGCCAGCAGTTTCGACAGGGTTGGAAACACCATATATTTT
TRBJ2-5,many,TRBD2,TRBV20-1,CSARSGTSRETQYF,TGCAGTGCTAGATCCGGGACTAGCAGGGAGACCCAGTACTTC
TRBJ2-2,-,-,TRBV20-1,CSARKGIPGELFF,TGCAGTGCTAGAAAGGGAATTCCCGGGGAGCTGTTTTTT
TRBJ2-7,many,TRBD2,TRBV20-1,CSARSRLALSYEQYF,TGCAGTGCTAGGTCCCGACTAGCCCTCTCCTACGAGCAGTACTTC
TRBJ1-6,-,-,TRBV30,CAWSPQEDSPLHF,TGTGCCTGGAGCCCGCAGGAGGATTCACCCCTCCACTTT
TRBJ1-5,-,TRBD1,TRBV7-9,CASSPTGTGDQPQHF,TGTGCCAGCAGCCCGACCGGGACAGGGGACCAGCCCCAGCATTTT
TRBJ2-7,-,TRBD2,TRBV7-2,CASSLNLAGLSYEQYF,TGTGCCAGCAGCTTAAATCTAGCGGGGCTGTCCTACGAGCAGTACTTC
TRBJ1-3,-,-,TRBV3-1,CASSHWDSGAIYF,TGTGCCAGCAGCCACTGGGACTCTGGCGCCATATATTTT
TRBJ1-1,many,TRBD1,TRBV19,CASNSWTGLVTEAFF,TGTGCCAGTAATTCTTGGACAGGGCTTGTCACTGAAGCTTTCTTT
TRBJ1-2,-,TRBD1,TRBV29-1,CSVSAGQDYGYTF,TGCAGCGTTTCTGCGGGACAGGACTATGGCTACACCTTC
TRBJ1-1,-,TRBD1,TRBV6-2/TRBV6-3,CASSETGGGTEAFF,TGTGCCAGCAGCGAGACAGGGGGAGGCACTGAAGCTTTCTTT
TRBJ1-1,many,-,TRBV7-9,CASSIFGGAGTEAFF,TGTGCCAGCAGCATATTTGGGGGGGCTGGCACTGAAGCTTTCTTT
TRBJ2-7,-,-,TRBV18,CASSPAGKTYEQYF,TGTGCCAGCTCACCTGCGGGGAAAACCTACGAGCAGTACTTC
TRBJ1-1,few,-,TRBV3-1,CASSQEAVNTEAFF,TGTGCCAGCAGCCAAGAGGCCGTGAACACTGAAGCTTTCTTT
TRBJ1-4,-,TRBD1,TRBV27,CASSLLGTGLGGEKLFF,TGTGCCAGCAGTTTACTCGGGACAGGACTCGGAGGGGAAAAACTGTTTTTT
TRBJ2-3,-,-,TRBV9,CASSVAGLASFTDTQYF,TGTGCCAGCAGCGTAGCTGGTCTAGCCTCATTCACAGATACGCAGTATTTT
TRBJ2-2,-,-,TRBV30,CAWGAGAGLYTGELFF,TGTGCCTGGGGTGCCGGGGCAGGGTTGTACACCGGGGAGCTGTTTTTT